Given below is one TCR beta chain in context. Sequencing was performed with immunoSEQ multiplex PCR; in TCRdb, only in-frame clones are kept and a portion is missing. This sample has 70,000 to 90,000 clones, with approximately 89% found just once. After removal of 4 bases from V and 8 bases from J, the junction contained 8 bases not matched to a gene. Germline CDR1 and CDR2: SGHRS and YFSETQ. The CDR3 covers 14 residues. The data belong to a study of T cell responses to AZD1222 COVID-19 vaccine. This chain joins TRBV5-1 and TRBJ1-1, with TRBD1 identical over 10 bases. The receptor was derived from an adult in good health. Sequenced here: peripheral blood, sampled on day 0 of AZD1222 vaccination. CDR3: CASSPTGGLHEAFF. DNA of the CDR3: TGCGCCAGCAGCCCGACAGGGGGCCTGCACGAAGCTTTCTTT.